This T cell receptor (beta chain) was captured by sequencing in a study of OX40 agonist ivuxolimab in advanced cancers. Germline CDR1 MNHEY, CDR2 SVGAGI. V was shortened by 5 bases and J by 0 bases, with 11 bases between the two germline ends. This CDR3 has 15 residues. The repertoire was sequenced with immunoSEQ multiplex PCR; TCRdb's copy has only in-frame clones and lacks some. Found here are about 64,000 clones, about 91% of them singletons; the top ten hold about 0.4%. The chain carries TRBV6-5 and TRBJ2-4, with D uncertain. The sequence came from an adult with an advanced solid tumor such as melanoma, head and neck, liver or kidney cancer. The sequencing used CD4+ or CD8+ T cells sorted from blood, collected in a trial of the OX40 agonist ivuxolimab. CDR3 in amino acids: CASSQDYLAKNIQYF. As DNA, the CDR3 is TGTGCCAGCAGTCAGGATTATCTAGCCAAAAACATTCAGTACTTC.